The clone carrying this T cell receptor (beta chain) has just a few counts. Its target is not known. These data come from a study of graft-versus-host responses after intestinal transplantation. Study information: Anti-thymocyte globulin served as induction for all recipients, who then took tacrolimus and steroids for about three years.

Lamina propria and intraepithelial lymphocytes were released by processing graft tissue. The germline gives CDR1 MNHNS, CDR2 SASEGT. The V and J ends lost 8 bases and 3 bases, in that order; junction bases with no gene match: 4. The CDR3 spans 12 residues. General study results and limits: The marrow of recipients harbored GvH clones, and ileum or blood showed some of them first. Early declines in HvG clones that occurred post-transplant were associated with peak circulating GvH clone levels.

Data came from immunoSEQ multiplex PCR; TCRdb stores just in-frame clones and leaves some out. The table lists 60,000 to 65,000 clones, around 86% of them singletons, with more than 1.5% in the top ten. This rearrangement joins TRBV6-1 to TRBJ2-7, with 7 bases that match TRBD2. The receptor comes from a human patient who received an intestinal transplant, so some T cells may come from the graft donor. Sequences were derived from ileum tissue, sampled roughly 54 weeks after transplant. This chain's CDR3 is CASGRAFYEQYF. For the CDR3, the DNA is TGTGCCAGCGGGAGGGCGTTCTACGAGCAGTACTTC.